Given below is one TCR beta chain in context. The data belong to a study of blood T cell repertoires in COVID-19. Study-wide context: Sources were T cells, B-cell-depleted T cells, or PBMCs; the material itself was cDNA or gDNA.

Participants came from about 24 US areas, aged about 18 to 100 years. Participants were placed into cohorts based on the clinical history they reported. Source study methods: The authors estimated nucleated cell counts from reference gene primer amplification. TCRdb's table, derived via immunoSEQ multiplex PCR, lists solely in-frame clones and lacks some. The V and J calls and clone size are taken from that table; D and trimming were inferred from the DNA. The data show about 310,000 clones, approximately 90% seen once. Trimming pared 3 bases from V and 1 base from J, leaving 9 bases between. Germline V gene data show CDR1 as DFQATT and CDR2 as SNEGSKA (reference sequence). This CDR3 is 13 amino acids long.

V usage is TRBV20-1 and J usage is TRBJ1-1; D is perhaps TRBD1 (5 bases). Sequencing was carried out using PBMCs or T cells enriched from blood (not recorded which). The TCR comes from a woman aged 18-35 years who had recovered from COVID-19. In DNA, the CDR3 is TGCAGTGCTAGTGGAACAGGGAACACTGAAGCTTTCTTT. As protein: CSASGTGNTEAFF.